The 22 T cell receptor beta chains below come from one sample, sequenced in a study of cytomegalovirus exposure and HLA in healthy donors. 60 Vbeta and 13 Jbeta primers were used in PCR. The assay was immunoSEQ multiplex PCR, and TCRdb's table has in-frame clones only and misses some. The data contain approximately 140,000 clones, approximately 83% of them singletons. Sequenced: PBMCs. These receptor sequences come from a girl aged 2 to 9 in good health and CMV-seronegative.

The rearrangement uses TRBV5-1 and TRBJ2-7; TRBD1 aligns across 8 bases. The J segment lost 2 bases and the V segment lost 4 bases, leaving 5 bases of the junction unmatched. Per germline, CDR1 SGHRS and CDR2 YFSETQ. CDR3 length equals 14 residues. The CDR3 DNA sequence: TGCGCCAGCAGCGGGGGGACAGGAGCCTACGAGCAGTACTTC. Its translation is CASSGGTGAYEQYF.

This sequence joins TRBV6-1 and TRBJ1-2; TRBD1 agrees at 7 bases. The germline V gene has CDR1 MNHNS and CDR2 SASEGT. J lost 4 bases, V lost 6 bases, and 5 bases had no gene match. This CDR3 is built from 13 residues. CDR3 nucleotides: TGTGCCAGCAGCCAGACAGGGTTCTATGGCTACACCTTC. It codes for CASSQTGFYGYTF.

The gene calls are TRBV30 and TRBJ1-6; no clear D gene. Between the trimmed V and J ends, which lost 4 bases and 9 bases, there was a span of 19 bases. The CDR3 length is 15 residues. CDR1 and CDR2 from the germline V gene are GTSNPN and SVGIG (reference sequence). The CDR3 sequence is CAWNHEASWLSPLHF. The CDR3 coding sequence is TGTGCCTGGAATCATGAGGCTTCTTGGCTTTCACCCCTCCACTTT.

The chain has TRBV2 and TRBJ2-2, with 7 nucleotides matching TRBD1. There are 13 residues in the CDR3. The junction had 1 base not matched to a gene; V was cut back by 4 bases and J by 5 bases. Germline loops: CDR1 SNHLY, CDR2 FYNNEI. CDR3 DNA: TGTGCCAGCAGTGGACAGGGAACCGGGGAGCTGTTTTTT. It encodes CASSGQGTGELFF.

The chain carries TRBV29-1 and TRBJ2-1; D not certain. Germline V gene data show CDR1 as SQVTM and CDR2 as ANQGSEA. V dropped 5 bases and J dropped 0 bases, with 11 bases sitting between them. This CDR3 has 14 residues. As DNA, the CDR3 is TGCAGCGTTTTGGCGGAGAGCTCCTACAATGAGCAGTTCTTC. Its protein is CSVLAESSYNEQFF.

The chain is built from TRBV27 and TRBJ2-7; D remains ambiguous. Looked up from germline, CDR1 is MNHEY and CDR2 is SMNVEV (reference sequence). Deletions cut 2 bases from V and 3 bases from J, with 11 bases between. There are 14 residues in the CDR3. The CDR3 spells CASSLVAGHYEQYF. The CDR3 DNA reads as TGTGCCAGCAGTTTAGTGGCAGGCCACTACGAGCAGTACTTC.

The count of this clone is one. The chain couples TRBV5-4 to TRBJ2-2; 8 nucleotides align to TRBD2. Germline V gene sequence: CDR1 SGHNT, CDR2 YYREEE (reference sequence). The CDR3 has 19 residues. V lost 4 bases, J lost 3 bases, and 17 bases stayed unmatched. The CDR3 loop reads CASSPKPGTRKIDTGELFF. CDR3 DNA: TGTGCCAGCAGCCCCAAACCCGGGACTAGAAAGATTGACACCGGGGAGCTGTTTTTT.

The chain links TRBV18 to TRBJ1-2; tentatively, D is TRBD1 (5 bases). Germline assignment: CDR1 KGHSH and CDR2 LQKENI. This CDR3 contains 15 residues. V was shortened by 2 bases and J by 5 bases, with 15 bases between the two germline ends. The CDR3 is CASSPSEGDRYGYTF. CDR3 sequence (DNA): TGTGCCAGCTCACCAAGCGAAGGGGATCGGTATGGCTACACCTTC.

The chain links TRBV19 to TRBJ1-5; no definite D call. V was trimmed by 10 bases and J by 5 bases, leaving 12 bases between them. Germline CDR1 is LNHDA and CDR2 is SQIVND (reference sequence). The CDR3 is made up of 12 amino acids. As DNA, the CDR3 is TGTGCCACTTCATGGCTAGATCAGCCCCAGCATTTT. This translates into CATSWLDQPQHF. The complete variable domain, with remaining parts taken from reference TRBV19 and TRBJ1-5, reads DGGITQSPKYLFRKEGQNVTLSCEQNLNHDAMYWYRQDPGQGLRLIYYSQIVNDFQKGDIAEGYSVSREKKESFPLTVTSAQKNPTAFYLCATSWLDQPQHFGDGTRLSIL.

The rearrangement links TRBV19 to TRBJ1-6; 10 nucleotides align to TRBD1. V lost 3 bases and J lost 9; bases outside the gene matches: 17. Per the germline V gene, CDR1 is LNHDA and CDR2 is SQIVND (reference sequence). The CDR3 runs to 19 residues. The CDR3 is CASSIRGWSRDRGRSPLHF. The CDR3 coding sequence is TGTGCCAGTAGTATTCGCGGTTGGAGCCGGGACAGGGGTCGTTCACCCCTCCACTTT.

In this sample, this clone turned up a few times. The genes are TRBV9 and TRBJ1-1, with 7 bases lining up with TRBD1. The germline CDR1 and CDR2 sequences are SGDLS and YYNGEE. The V segment lost 4 bases and the J segment 12 bases; nucleotides outside the gene matches: 12. CDR3 length: 13 amino acids. The CDR3 DNA sequence: TGTGCCAGCAGCATGGGGACAGAGCAAATAACTTTCTTT. Translation gives CASSMGTEQITFF.

The chain uses TRBV6-1 and TRBJ1-2, with TRBD1 matching over 9 bases. Trimming took 7 bases from V and 3 from J; bases not matched to a gene: 3. Germline loops: CDR1 MNHNS, CDR2 SASEGT. The CDR3 extends over 13 amino acids. Here the CDR3 reads CASNRGRDYGYTF. In DNA form, the CDR3 reads TGTGCCAGCAACAGGGGGCGTGACTATGGCTACACCTTC.

This chain connects TRBV5-1 to TRBJ2-1, with 8 positions matching TRBD1. Germline V lookup: CDR1 SGHRS, CDR2 YFSETQ. The V and J ends lost 0 bases and 10 bases, in that order; junction bases with no gene match: 3. The CDR3 loop spans 13 amino acids. The CDR3 DNA reads TGCGCCAGCAGCTTGGCCCAGGGGGCCGAGCAGTTCTTC. Its translation: CASSLAQGAEQFF.

The V gene is TRBV7-9, the J gene TRBJ2-1, with TRBD2 matching over 13 bases. The germline CDR1 and CDR2 sequences are SEHNR and FQNEAQ (reference sequence). The V segment lost 7 bases and the J segment 10 bases; nucleotides outside the gene matches: 13. The CDR3 totals 16 residues. The CDR3 DNA follows: TGTGCCAGCACCGAATCCGGGACTAGCGGGACACACGAGCAGTTCTTC. Protein: CASTESGTSGTHEQFF.

CDR3 nucleotides: TGCACCAGCAGCCAAGTGGGACAAAACACCGGGGAGCTGTTTTTT. The encoded protein is CTSSQVGQNTGELFF. V and J are TRBV1 and TRBJ2-2; the table gives TRBD1 as D, unverified against the DNA. TRBV1 is an annotated pseudogene. The CDR3 is made up of 15 amino acids.

The gene calls are TRBV6-6 and TRBJ1-6; 9 nucleotides line up with TRBD1. The CDR3 has 14 residues. J lost 8 bases, V lost 6 bases, and 5 bases had no gene match. Germline CDR1 is MNHNY and CDR2 is SVGAGI (reference sequence). Written as DNA, the CDR3 is TGTGCCAGCAGCTACAGGGACAGGGATTCACCCCTCCACTTT. Its translation: CASSYRDRDSPLHF.

The chain links TRBV6-5 to TRBJ1-3; tentative D call: TRBD1 (6 bases). This CDR3 region has 14 residues. V lost 8 bases and J lost 2, with 13 bases in between. Germline CDR1 MNHEY, CDR2 SVGAGI. CDR3: CASLKPGAGNTIYF. Here the CDR3 DNA reads TGTGCCAGCCTCAAGCCAGGGGCTGGAAACACCATATATTTT.

The chain has TRBV5-1 and TRBJ2-7, with 7 nucleotides matching TRBD1. The CDR3 is 14 residues long. V lost 4 bases and J lost 0; bases outside the gene matches: 4. In germline, CDR1 is SGHRS, CDR2 YFSETQ. The CDR3 DNA follows: TGCGCCAGCAGCCCGAGGGACAGCTCCTACGAGCAGTACTTC. Translating it yields CASSPRDSSYEQYF.

V is TRBV25-1 and J is TRBJ2-6; D not resolved. With 7 bases removed from V and 0 bases from J, the gap between germline ends came to 7 bases. This CDR3 spans 14 amino acids. From germline, CDR1 is MGHDK and CDR2 SYGVNS. The CDR3 here is CASIDNSGANVLTF. CDR3 in DNA: TGTGCCAGCATCGACAACTCTGGGGCCAACGTCCTGACTTTC.

The J gene is TRBJ1-2, the V gene TRBV30, with 8 nucleotides matching TRBD1. Germline V CDR1 and CDR2: GTSNPN, SVGIG (reference sequence). Trimming cost V 3 bases and J 4 bases; bases outside gene matches: 13. This CDR3 is 16 amino acids long. The CDR3 DNA is TGTGCCTGGAGCGCTTATTCAGGGGGCTCGGGCTATGGCTACACCTTC. It specifies CAWSAYSGGSGYGYTF.

This chain connects TRBV30 to TRBJ2-5; 8 bases are shared with TRBD2. With the DNA end fitting TRBJ2-7 better, the J assignment may be wrong. The CDR3 covers 15 residues. The germline gives CDR1 GTSNPN, CDR2 SVGIG (reference sequence). DNA of the CDR3: TGTGCCTGGAGTGGCCAGCGGGAGCCTTCCTACGAGCAGTACTTC. Encoded protein: CAWSGQREPSYEQYF.

The chain uses TRBV4-1 and TRBJ2-3, with 7 bases that match TRBD1. CDR3 length: 18 amino acids. The germline V gene encodes CDR1 MGHRA and CDR2 YSYEKL. The trim removed 0 bases at V and 4 bases at J, leaving 13 bases unmatched. The CDR3 region has the DNA TGCGCCAGCAGCCAAGAAGGTGTTAGGGGGCGCGGTGCAGATACGCAGTATTTT. Its protein product is CASSQEGVRGRGADTQYF.